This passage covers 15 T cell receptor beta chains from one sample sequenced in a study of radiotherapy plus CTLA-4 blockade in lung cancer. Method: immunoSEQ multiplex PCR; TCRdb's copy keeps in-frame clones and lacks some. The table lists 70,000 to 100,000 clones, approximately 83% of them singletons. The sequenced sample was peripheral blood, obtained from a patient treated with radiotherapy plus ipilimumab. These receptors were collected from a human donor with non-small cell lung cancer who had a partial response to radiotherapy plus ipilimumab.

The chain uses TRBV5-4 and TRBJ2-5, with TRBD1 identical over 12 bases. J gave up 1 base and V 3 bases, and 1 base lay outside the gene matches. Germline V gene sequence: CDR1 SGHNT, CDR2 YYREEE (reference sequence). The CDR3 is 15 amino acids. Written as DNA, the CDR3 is TGTGCCAGCAGCTGGGGACAGGGGGCCCAAGAGACCCAGTACTTC. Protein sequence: CASSWGQGAQETQYF.

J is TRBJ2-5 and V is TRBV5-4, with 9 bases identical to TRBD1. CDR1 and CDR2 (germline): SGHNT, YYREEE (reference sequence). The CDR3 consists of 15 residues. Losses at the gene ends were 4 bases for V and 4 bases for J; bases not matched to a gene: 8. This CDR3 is CASSGGQGLRETQYF. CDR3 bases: TGTGCCAGCAGCGGAGGACAGGGGTTGAGAGAGACCCAGTACTTC.

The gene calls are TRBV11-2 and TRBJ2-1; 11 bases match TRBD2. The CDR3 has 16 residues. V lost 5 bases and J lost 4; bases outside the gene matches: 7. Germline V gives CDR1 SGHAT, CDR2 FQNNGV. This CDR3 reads CASSASGLAVYNEQFF. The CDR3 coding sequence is TGTGCCAGCAGCGCCTCGGGACTAGCGGTATACAATGAGCAGTTCTTC. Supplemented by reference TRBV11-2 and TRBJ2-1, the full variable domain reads EAGVAQSPRYKIIEKRQSVAFWCNPISGHATLYWYQQILGQGPKLLIQFQNNGVVDDSQLPKDRFSAERLKGVDSTLKIQPAKLEDSAVYLCASSASGLAVYNEQFFGPGTRLTVL.

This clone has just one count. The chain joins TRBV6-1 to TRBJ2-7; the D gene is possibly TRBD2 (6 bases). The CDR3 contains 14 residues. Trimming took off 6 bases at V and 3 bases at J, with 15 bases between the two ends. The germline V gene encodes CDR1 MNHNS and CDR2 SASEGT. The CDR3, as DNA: TGTGCCAGCAGGCGGGACGACGTAAACTACGAGCAGTACGTC. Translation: CASRRDDVNYEQYV.

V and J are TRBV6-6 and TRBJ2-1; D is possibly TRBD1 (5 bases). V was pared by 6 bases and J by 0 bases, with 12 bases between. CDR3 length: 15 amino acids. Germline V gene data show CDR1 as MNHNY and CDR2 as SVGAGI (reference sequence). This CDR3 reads CASRRDSSSYNEQFF. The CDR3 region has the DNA TGTGCCAGCAGGCGCGACAGTAGCTCCTACAATGAGCAGTTCTTC.

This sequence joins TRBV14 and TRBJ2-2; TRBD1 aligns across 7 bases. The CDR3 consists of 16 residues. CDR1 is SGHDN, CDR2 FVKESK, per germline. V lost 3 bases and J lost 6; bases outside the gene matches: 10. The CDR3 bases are TGTGCCAGCAGCCACCACACCGGGACAGTGCCCGGGGAGCTGTTTTTT. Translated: CASSHHTGTVPGELFF.

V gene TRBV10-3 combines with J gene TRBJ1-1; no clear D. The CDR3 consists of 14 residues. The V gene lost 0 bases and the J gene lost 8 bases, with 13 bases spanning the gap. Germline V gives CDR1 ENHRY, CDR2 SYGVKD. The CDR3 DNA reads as TGTGCCATCAGTGAGTCCGGGGTTTTGGGAGAAGCTTTCTTT. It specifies CAISESGVLGEAFF.

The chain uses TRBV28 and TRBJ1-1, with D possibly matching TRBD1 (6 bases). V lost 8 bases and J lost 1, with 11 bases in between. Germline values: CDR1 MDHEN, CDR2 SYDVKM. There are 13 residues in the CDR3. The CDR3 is CASAIGGNTEAFF. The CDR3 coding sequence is TGTGCCAGCGCAATAGGGGGGAACACTGAAGCTTTCTTT.

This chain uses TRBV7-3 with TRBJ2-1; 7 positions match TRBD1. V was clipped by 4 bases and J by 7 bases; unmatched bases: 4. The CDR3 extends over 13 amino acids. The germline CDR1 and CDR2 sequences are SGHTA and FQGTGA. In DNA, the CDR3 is TGTGCCAGCAGCTCCCACAGGGGAAATGAGCAGTTCTTC. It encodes CASSSHRGNEQFF.

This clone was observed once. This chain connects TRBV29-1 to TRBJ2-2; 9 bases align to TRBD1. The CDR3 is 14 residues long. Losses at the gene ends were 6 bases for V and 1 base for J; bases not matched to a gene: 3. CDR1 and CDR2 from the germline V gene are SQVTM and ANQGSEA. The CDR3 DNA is TGCAGCGTAGACAGGGGGAGGAACACCGGGGAGCTGTTTTTT. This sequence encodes CSVDRGRNTGELFF.

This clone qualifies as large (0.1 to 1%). The CDR3 sequence is CASSATYEQYF. The CDR3 nucleotides read TGTGCCAGCAGCGCGACCTACGAGCAGTACTTC. The chain links TRBV2 to TRBJ2-7; D is unresolved. Per the germline V gene, CDR1 is SNHLY and CDR2 is FYNNEI. Trimming shortened V by 6 bases and J by 2 bases, and 5 bases separated the two germline ends. The CDR3 is made up of 11 amino acids.

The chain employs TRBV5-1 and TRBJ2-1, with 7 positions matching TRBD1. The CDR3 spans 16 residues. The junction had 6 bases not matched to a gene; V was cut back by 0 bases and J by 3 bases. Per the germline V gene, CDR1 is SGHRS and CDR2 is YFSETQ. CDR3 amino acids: CASSLEGQSLYNEQFF. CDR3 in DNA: TGCGCCAGCAGCTTGGAGGGACAGTCTCTCTACAATGAGCAGTTCTTC. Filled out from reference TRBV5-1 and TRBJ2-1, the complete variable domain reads KAGVTQTPRYLIKTRGQQVTLSCSPISGHRSVSWYQQTPGQGLQFLFEYFSETQRNKGNFPGRFSGRQFSNSRSEMNVSTLELGDSALYLCASSLEGQSLYNEQFFGPGTRLTVL.

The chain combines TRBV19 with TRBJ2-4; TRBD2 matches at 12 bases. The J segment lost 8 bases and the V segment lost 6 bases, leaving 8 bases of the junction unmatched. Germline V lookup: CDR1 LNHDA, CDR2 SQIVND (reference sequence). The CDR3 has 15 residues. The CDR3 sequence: CASSETSGGRDIQYF. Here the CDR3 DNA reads TGTGCCAGTAGCGAGACTAGCGGGGGCAGGGACATTCAGTACTTC.

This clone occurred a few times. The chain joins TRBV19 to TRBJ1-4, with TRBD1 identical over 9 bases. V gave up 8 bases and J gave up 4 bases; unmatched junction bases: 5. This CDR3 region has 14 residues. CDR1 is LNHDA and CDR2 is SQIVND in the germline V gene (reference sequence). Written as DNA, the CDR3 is TGTGCCAGTGGAGGACAGGGGATTAATGAAAAACTGTTTTTT. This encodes CASGGQGINEKLFF.

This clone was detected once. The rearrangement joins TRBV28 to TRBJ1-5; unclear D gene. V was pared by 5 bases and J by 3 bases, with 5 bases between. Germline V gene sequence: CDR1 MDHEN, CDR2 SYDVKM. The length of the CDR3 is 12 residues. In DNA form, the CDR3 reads TGTGCCAGCAGTATCCTCAATCAGCCCCAGCATTTT. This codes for CASSILNQPQHF.